The text below deals with one T cell receptor beta chain. One end of the junction fails to match germline, which may point to a read error. This entry comes from a study of control samples from healthy donors and cancer patients. This CDR3 contains 14 residues. Germline V CDR1 and CDR2: SGHVS, FQNEAQ. Data came from immunoSEQ multiplex PCR; TCRdb stores just in-frame clones and leaves some out. The repertoire holds 150,000 to 200,000 clones, with around 94% as singletons. The sequencing input was blood. The rearrangement joins TRBV7-8 to TRBJ1-1; 7 bases align to TRBD1. This TCR was sampled from a woman aged 18 to 35 in good health. CDR3 bases: TGTGCCGGCAGCCTCCGACAGGGGAACACTGAAGCTTTCTTT. Translation gives CAGSLRQGNTEAFF.